These 28 T cell receptor beta chains came from one sample sequenced in a study of T-cell memory formation after mild COVID-19. TCRdb analysed the 5' RACE reads with MiXCR anew, one entry per CDR3 protein. The sample consists of hundreds of thousands of distinct CDR3 sequences, under 20% of them appearing once. Sequenced sample: PBMCs or a T cell subset sorted from them (not recorded which). These receptor sequences come from an adult woman who had mild COVID-19 (a few samples of this study predate the infection). Cell type and time point are not known.

This clonotype was counted only a few times. The CDR3 region is CASSSDSRYNEQFF. The CDR3 region has the DNA TGTGCCAGCAGTTCGGACAGTAGATACAATGAGCAGTTCTTC. The chain joins TRBV7-2 to TRBJ2-1, with a tentative D call TRBD1 (6 bases). Trimming took off 6 bases at V and 4 bases at J, with 13 bases between the two ends. The CDR3 consists of 14 residues. CDR1 SGHTA and CDR2 FQGNSA come from the germline V gene. Variable domain in full (rest from reference TRBV7-2 and TRBJ2-1): GAGVSQSPSNKVTEKGKDVELRCDPISGHTALYWYRQSLGQGLEFLIYFQGNSAPDKSGLPSDRFSAERTGGSVSTLTIQRTQQEDSAVYLCASSSDSRYNEQFFGPGTRLTVL.

This clonotype was seen a few times. V is TRBV9 and J is TRBJ2-1; the match to TRBD2 covers 7 bases. Germline CDR1 SGDLS, CDR2 YYNGEE. This CDR3 contains 17 residues. V was clipped by 4 bases and J by 7 bases; unmatched bases: 17. For the CDR3, the DNA is TGTGCCAGCAGCCCAGCCCTAGGGGCGGGAGTAAGAAATGAGCAGTTCTTC. Translated: CASSPALGAGVRNEQFF.

The chain carries TRBV4-1 and TRBJ2-7; D is possibly TRBD2 (6 bases). CDR3 length: 16 amino acids. Germline V gene lookup returns CDR1 MGHRA and CDR2 YSYEKL. Trimming removed 1 base from V and 0 bases from J, with 13 bases in between. The CDR3 DNA is TGCGCCAGCAGCCAAGCTAGCGCCCTAAGCTCCTACGAGCAGTACTTC. Its protein product is CASSQASALSSYEQYF.

A few counts support this clonotype. J is TRBJ2-5 and V is TRBV5-6; D unclear. CDR1 is SGHDT and CDR2 is YYEEEE in the germline V gene. V shed 0 bases and J shed 5 bases, with 20 bases lying between them. The CDR3 totals 17 residues. CDR3 coding DNA: TGTGCCAGCAGCTTGGGGTGGCGGACCGATCCTTTTGAGACCCAGTACTTC. Encoded protein: CASSLGWRTDPFETQYF.

This clonotype was counted once. The gene calls are TRBV24-1 and TRBJ2-1; D not resolved. The CDR3 length is 11 residues. V was clipped by 7 bases and J by 4 bases, with 4 bases between them. Germline V gene lookup returns CDR1 KGHDR and CDR2 SFDVKD. CDR3 sequence (DNA): TGTGCCACCAGCTTGTACAATGAGCAGTTCTTC. Its protein is CATSLYNEQFF.

This clonotype was seen repeatedly, ten times or more. V usage is TRBV5-4 and J usage is TRBJ1-2; perhaps TRBD1 as D (6 bases). The CDR3 runs 14 residues. V was trimmed by 0 bases and J by 5 bases, leaving 11 bases between them. Germline-derived CDR1 and CDR2 are SGHNT and YYREEE (reference sequence). The CDR3, as DNA: TGTGCCAGCAGCTTGGAGGGGGTCCTATATGGCTACACCTTC. It yields the protein CASSLEGVLYGYTF.

The chain recombines TRBV9 with TRBJ2-2; D gene uncertain. Germline CDR1 and CDR2: SGDLS and YYNGEE. The V end was cut by 3 bases, the J end by 9 bases, with 9 bases between. The CDR3 totals 12 residues. The chain's CDR3 is CASSAGVRELFF. The CDR3 DNA follows: TGTGCCAGCAGCGCGGGCGTAAGGGAGCTGTTTTTT. The variable domain in full, with the rest retrieved from reference TRBV9 and TRBJ2-2, is DSGVTQTPKHLITATGQRVTLRCSPRSGDLSVYWYQQSLDQGLQFLIQYYNGEERAKGNILERFSAQQFPDLHSELNLSSLELGDSALYFCASSAGVRELFFGEGSRLTVL.

The chain uses TRBV6-5 and TRBJ2-1; tentatively, D is TRBD2 (5 bases). Trimming cost V 3 bases and J 8 bases, with 14 bases left between them. The CDR3 has 14 amino acids. Germline assignment: CDR1 MNHEY and CDR2 SVGAGI. The CDR3 DNA sequence: TGTGCCAGCAGTTATCTAGCAGTAATGGATGAGCAGTTCTTC. Translation: CASSYLAVMDEQFF.

This clonotype has only a few counts. This chain links TRBV6-5 with TRBJ2-3; the D is unclear. The germline CDR1 and CDR2 sequences are MNHEY and SVGAGI. This CDR3 contains 12 residues. Trimming left V 7 bases short and J 6 bases short, with 11 bases between. The CDR3 region is CASKASGDTQYF. DNA for the CDR3: TGTGCCAGCAAGGCTAGTGGGGATACGCAGTATTTT.

This clonotype was detected a few times. DNA of the CDR3: TGTGCCAGCAGCTTAATTGGGAAGACGGTACGGAATGAGCAGTTCTTC. As protein: CASSLIGKTVRNEQFF. V gene TRBV7-3 combines with J gene TRBJ2-1; D unclear. V was pared by 1 base and J by 7 bases, with 17 bases between. CDR1 and CDR2 from the germline V gene are SGHTA and FQGTGA. There are 16 residues in the CDR3.

This clonotype has a count of ten or more. This sequence joins TRBV5-1 and TRBJ2-2; D is unresolved. The germline V gene encodes CDR1 SGHRS and CDR2 YFSETQ. The CDR3 length is 14 residues. The V end was cut by 1 base, the J end by 4 bases, with 8 bases between. The CDR3 nucleotides are TGCGCCAGCAGCTTGAATCCAGGCACCGGGGAGCTGTTTTTT. Protein product: CASSLNPGTGELFF.

This clonotype was detected many times. The gene calls are TRBV5-1 and TRBJ2-1, with D hard to call. Germline assignment: CDR1 SGHRS and CDR2 YFSETQ. This CDR3 comprises 14 residues. V was cut by 0 bases and J by 8 bases, with 12 bases left in between. As DNA, the CDR3 is TGCGCCAGCAGCTTGGGGCAGTTTAACGATGAGCAGTTCTTC. Protein: CASSLGQFNDEQFF. Together with reference TRBV5-1 and TRBJ2-1, the CDR3 gives the full variable domain: KAGVTQTPRYLIKTRGQQVTLSCSPISGHRSVSWYQQTPGQGLQFLFEYFSETQRNKGNFPGRFSGRQFSNSRSEMNVSTLELGDSALYLCASSLGQFNDEQFFGPGTRLTVL.

This clonotype was seen only a few times. V is TRBV24-1 and J is TRBJ2-1; tentative D call: TRBD1 (6 bases). Trimming left V 9 bases short and J 7 bases short, with 21 bases between. This CDR3 comprises 15 residues. From germline, CDR1 is KGHDR and CDR2 SFDVKD. The DNA for the CDR3 is TGTGCCACCCAGGGCGCGTCAGGGGCAATAAATGAGCAGTTCTTC. Amino acids: CATQGASGAINEQFF.

J is TRBJ2-2 and V is TRBV3-1; maybe TRBD2 (5 bases). CDR3 size: 20 residues. The germline gives CDR1 LGHDT, CDR2 YNNKEL (reference sequence). Trimming removed 4 bases at V and 2 bases at J, with 26 bases between. The CDR3 DNA sequence: TGTGCCAGCAGCCGGGGATTAAAGCCGCGACGGGGTATCAACACCGGGGAGCTGTTTTTT. As protein: CASSRGLKPRRGINTGELFF.

This chain uses TRBV20-1 with TRBJ2-7; 7 bases align to TRBD2. The V gene end was trimmed by 5 bases and the J gene end by 3 bases; junction bases not matched to a gene: 13. This CDR3 has 15 amino acids. Germline CDR1 reads DFQATT; CDR2 reads SNEGSKA (reference sequence). CDR3 nucleotides: TGCAGTGCTCCCGGATATCGGCGGGGGTACTACGAGCAGTACTTC. Residues: CSAPGYRRGYYEQYF.

The V call is TRBV7-2, the J call TRBJ2-1; D not certain. In germline, CDR1 is SGHTA, CDR2 FQGNSA. The CDR3 spans 13 residues. Trimming stripped 8 bases from V and 4 bases from J, with 12 bases between. The CDR3 protein is CASGVHLYNEQFF. For the CDR3, the DNA is TGTGCCAGCGGTGTACACCTGTACAATGAGCAGTTCTTC.

This clonotype was seen many times. The chain links TRBV4-2 to TRBJ1-1, with D unclear. The CDR3 covers 16 residues. The V end was cut by 0 bases, the J end by 0 bases, with 11 bases between. Per germline, CDR1 LGHNA and CDR2 YNFKEQ. This chain's CDR3 is CASSQDNTNLNTEAFF. The DNA of the CDR3 is TGTGCCAGCAGCCAAGATAATACGAATTTGAACACTGAAGCTTTCTTT.

The CDR3: CSALRGGSGRARYNEQFF. As DNA, the CDR3 is TGCAGTGCTCTCAGGGGGGGTAGCGGGAGGGCCAGGTACAATGAGCAGTTCTTC. This chain links TRBV20-1 with TRBJ2-1; 11 bases fit TRBD2. Germline CDR1 reads DFQATT; CDR2 reads SNEGSKA (reference sequence). Trimming removed 5 bases from V and 4 bases from J; junction bases left unmatched: 16. This CDR3 region has 18 residues.

The J gene is TRBJ2-3, the V gene TRBV7-6, with D perhaps given as TRBD1 or TRBD2 (5 bases each). CDR1 is SGHVS and CDR2 is FNYEAQ in the germline V gene. The CDR3 sequence is 17 residues long. Trimming removed 5 bases from V and 3 bases from J, with 21 bases in between. CDR3 sequence (DNA): TGTGCCAGCAGCAAACTCCCCAGGGAGATTCATACAGATACGCAGTATTTT. It yields the protein CASSKLPREIHTDTQYF.

This clonotype has a handful of counts. The J gene is TRBJ2-7, the V gene TRBV7-8; D might be TRBD2 (6 bases). The CDR3 is 13 amino acids. CDR1 SGHVS and CDR2 FQNEAQ come from the germline V gene. Trimming took 9 bases from V and 2 from J, leaving 14 bases between them. As DNA, the CDR3 is TGTGCCAGTTACCGGGACTCTGCCTACGAGCAGTACTTC. The encoded protein is CASYRDSAYEQYF.

This clonotype was seen a handful of times. The chain employs TRBV6-1 and TRBJ1-3; the D is unclear. CDR1 and CDR2 (germline): MNHNS, SASEGT. With 2 bases removed from V and 0 bases from J, the gap between germline ends came to 8 bases. The CDR3 has 15 amino acids. This chain's CDR3 is CASSESANSGNTIYF. The CDR3 nucleotides are TGTGCCAGCAGTGAAAGTGCTAACTCTGGAAACACCATATATTTT.

This clonotype was observed a handful of times. This rearrangement joins TRBV7-9 to TRBJ1-1, with D possibly being TRBD1 (6 bases). Germline lookup yields CDR1 SEHNR and CDR2 FQNEAQ (reference sequence). The CDR3 contains 14 residues. Trimming stripped 5 bases from V and 6 bases from J, with 16 bases between. The CDR3 DNA sequence: TGTGCCAGCAGCACAACAGGGACCGAGGCTGAAGCTTTCTTT. Translation gives CASSTTGTEAEAFF.

The chain couples TRBV2 to TRBJ2-2; D may correspond to TRBD1 or TRBD2 (5 bases each). With 7 bases removed from V and 6 bases from J, the gap between germline ends came to 12 bases. The CDR3 sequence is 13 residues long. Germline lookup yields CDR1 SNHLY and CDR2 FYNNEI. The CDR3 is CASMTGRAGELFF. The CDR3 DNA follows: TGTGCCAGCATGACGGGGCGTGCCGGGGAGCTGTTTTTT.

J is TRBJ2-2 and V is TRBV12-3 or TRBV12-4; D might be TRBD1 (6 bases). Trimming removed 7 bases at V and 5 bases at J, with 14 bases between. The CDR3 runs 14 residues. The DNA of the CDR3 is TGTGCCAGCACCATGAAACAGGGAACCGGGGAGCTGTTTTTT. Translated, it gives CASTMKQGTGELFF.

V usage is TRBV7-2 and J usage is TRBJ2-3; tentatively, D is TRBD2 (5 bases). V lost 5 bases and J 5 bases, leaving 14 bases between the germline ends. CDR1 SGHTA and CDR2 FQGNSA come from the germline V gene. The CDR3 length is 14 residues. In nucleotides, the CDR3 is TGTGCCAGCAGCCTTAATCTACGGGGAGATACGCAGTATTTT. Protein product: CASSLNLRGDTQYF.

The CDR3 DNA sequence: TGCGCCAGCACCCGGGGGACGGGAGCTAGCACAGATACGCAGTATTTT. As protein: CASTRGTGASTDTQYF. This rearrangement joins TRBV5-1 to TRBJ2-3; possible D gene TRBD2, 6 bases. V was pared by 6 bases and J by 0 bases, with 17 bases between. The CDR3 contains 16 residues. The germline V gene has CDR1 SGHRS and CDR2 YFSETQ.

This clonotype was picked up a small number of times. This chain uses TRBV7-2 with TRBJ1-1; 8 bases map to TRBD1. Per the germline V gene, CDR1 is SGHTA and CDR2 is FQGNSA. J was trimmed by 3 bases and V by 4 bases; bases with no gene match: 7. The CDR3 has 15 residues. CDR3 loop: CASSSWTGKDTEAFF. In nucleotides, the CDR3 is TGTGCCAGCAGCTCATGGACAGGGAAGGACACTGAAGCTTTCTTT.

This clonotype turned up a few times. The rearrangement joins TRBV7-2 to TRBJ2-7; 10 bases line up with TRBD2. Trimming took 5 bases from V and 3 from J; bases not matched to a gene: 10. The CDR3 has 16 residues. Germline values: CDR1 SGHTA, CDR2 FQGNSA. The CDR3 sequence is CASSLFGASGSYEQYF. The CDR3 region has the DNA TGTGCCAGCAGCCTATTTGGGGCTAGCGGGAGCTACGAGCAGTACTTC.